The rows below give T cell receptor beta chains drawn from one sample of a study of shared clonotypes between healthy human individuals. Repertoires were generated with immunoSEQ multiplex PCR, while TCRdb's copy carries only in-frame clones and drops some. This table holds over 2 million clones, over 85% found once. Sequenced: naive CD4+ T cells sorted from blood. The receptors come from a man between 18 and 35 years old in good health. CDR3s include the opening cysteine and the closing phenylalanine or tryptophan.

v_call	cdr3_aa
TRBV5-1	CASSRLAGAEGSYNEQFF
TRBV7-9	CASSLWRPTHTGELFF
TRBV9	CASSTTSMLNTEAFF
TRBV11-1	CASRGQNREQYF
TRBV7-9	CASSVGLLGGSPLHF
TRBV7-2	CASSLASSASGIRRGTQYF
TRBV7-2	CASSSSGASYEQYF
TRBV21-1	CASSESYRGKLQFF
TRBV6-5	CASRQGIVEAFF
TRBV18	CASSPMGTVNTGELFF
TRBV2	CASSARGSSGSSYEQYF
TRBV5-1	CASSQRGGQASGDNQPQHF
TRBV29-1	CSAGWANAEAFF
TRBV7-6	CASSSQGTEAFF
TRBV30	CAWSSLRTGELFF
TRBV7-2	CASRGTSSYNEQFF
TRBV5-1	CASSLDPGNSGNTIYF
TRBV7-9	CASSLEAGGEQYF
TRBV5-1	CASSLVADQETQYF
TRBV5-1	CASSLRGLGAYEQYF
TRBV19	CASSIVGTGLNTEAFF
TRBV10-3	CAISESYGSAQPQHF
TRBV18	CASSPAPNGPQHF
TRBV5-1	CASNMGNTEAFF
TRBV9	CASSAREYQETQYF
TRBV5-6	CASSGAGVYGYTF
TRBV2	CASTGVGQPQHF
TRBV5-1	CASSLSRGQETQYF
TRBV6-1	CASRGTSGTKNIQYF
TRBV15	CATSRVGNEQYF
TRBV6-1	CASSERGGAYEQYF
TRBV30	CAWSVSRVSGANVLTF
TRBV7-2	CASSSTGTYEQYF
TRBV5-8	CASDSGQGYEQYF
TRBV5-1	CASSLEAGNSNQPQHF
TRBV10-3	CAISESGAGELFF
TRBV6-5	CASSRTGVRSPLHF
TRBV29-1	CSVQRGGTDTQYF
TRBV19	CASSPSISGRALSTDTQYF
TRBV5-1	CASSPGLAGRTNEQFF
TRBV7-9	CASSKSTGTANYGYTF
TRBV6-5	CASSTGQGRHTIYF
TRBV7-2	CASSLASNQPQHF
TRBV5-1	CASSSGQGYNEQFF
TRBV9	CASSPVSARTGELFF
TRBV7-6	CASSSTGGYGYTF
TRBV4-1	CASSPETAGMGSPLHF
TRBV27	CASSLKGQGIYGYTF
TRBV7-2	CASSLSYGYTF
TRBV7-3	CASSRTGGTDTQYF
TRBV27	CASSPPLTGGMLNTEAFF
TRBV4-1	CASSHVLKGQGGKTYEQYF
TRBV7-2	CASGPGTTNEQFF
TRBV6-1	CASRAGGSYEQYF
TRBV11-2	CASSFLAGETQYF
TRBV5-1	CASSLVGDTIEQFF
TRBV14	CASSQRVADHVKPRETQYF
TRBV30	CAWRAFKNIQYF
TRBV18	CASSPPGIERSSYEQYF
TRBV11-2	CASSLETPSSEFF